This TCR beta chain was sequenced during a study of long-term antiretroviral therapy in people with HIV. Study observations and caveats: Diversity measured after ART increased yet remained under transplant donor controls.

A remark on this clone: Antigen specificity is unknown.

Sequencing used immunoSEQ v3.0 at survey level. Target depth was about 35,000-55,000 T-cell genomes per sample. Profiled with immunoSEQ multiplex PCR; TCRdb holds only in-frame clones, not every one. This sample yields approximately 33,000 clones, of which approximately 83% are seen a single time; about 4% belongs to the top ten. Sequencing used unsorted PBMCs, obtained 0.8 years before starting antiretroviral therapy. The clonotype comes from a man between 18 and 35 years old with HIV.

The CDR3 DNA follows: TGTGCCAGCAGCCAAACGGACGGGAACACTGAAGCTTTCTTT. It translates to CASSQTDGNTEAFF. J is TRBJ1-1 and V is TRBV4-2; D unclear. Trimming removed 2 bases at V and 1 base at J, with 8 bases between. The CDR3 extends over 14 amino acids. Germline V gene data show CDR1 as LGHNA and CDR2 as YNFKEQ.